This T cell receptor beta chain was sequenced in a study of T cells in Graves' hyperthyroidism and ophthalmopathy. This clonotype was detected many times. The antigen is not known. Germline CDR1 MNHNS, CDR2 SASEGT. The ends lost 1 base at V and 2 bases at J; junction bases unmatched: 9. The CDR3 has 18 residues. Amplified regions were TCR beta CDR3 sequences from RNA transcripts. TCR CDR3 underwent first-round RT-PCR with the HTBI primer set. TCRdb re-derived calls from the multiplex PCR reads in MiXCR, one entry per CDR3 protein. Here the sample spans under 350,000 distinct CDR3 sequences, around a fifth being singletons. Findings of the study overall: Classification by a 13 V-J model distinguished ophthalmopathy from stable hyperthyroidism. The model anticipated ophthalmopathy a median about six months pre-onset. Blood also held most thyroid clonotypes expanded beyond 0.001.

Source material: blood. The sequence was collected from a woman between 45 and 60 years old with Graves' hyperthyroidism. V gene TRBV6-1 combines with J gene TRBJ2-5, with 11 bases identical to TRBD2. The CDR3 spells CASSEGGLAGGRQETQYF. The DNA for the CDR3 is TGTGCCAGCAGTGAAGGAGGGCTAGCGGGAGGCCGTCAAGAGACCCAGTACTTC.